Shown below are 11 T cell receptor beta chains from a single sample sequenced in a study of T cells in Graves' hyperthyroidism and ophthalmopathy. TCR beta CDR3 sequences were amplified from RNA transcripts. During a first-round RT-PCR of the TCR CDR3, the HTBI primer set was used. In TCRdb, the multiplex PCR reads were re-called with MiXCR into one record per CDR3 protein. The sample records fewer than 450,000 distinct CDR3 sequences, approximately 18% being singletons. Sample: blood. The receptors were sampled from a woman under 40 with Graves' hyperthyroidism that later progressed to Graves' ophthalmopathy.

The rearrangement uses TRBV29-1 and TRBJ1-2, with 10 positions matching TRBD1. With V trimmed by 5 bases and J by 3 bases, 3 bases remained unmatched. Germline CDR1 SQVTM, CDR2 ANQGSEA. CDR3 length: 13 residues. This chain's CDR3 is CSVWGTGDYGYTF. The CDR3 DNA sequence: TGCAGCGTTTGGGGGACAGGGGACTATGGCTACACCTTC. The variable domain in full, with the rest retrieved from reference TRBV29-1 and TRBJ1-2, is SAVISQKPSRDICQRGTSLTIQCQVDSQVTMMFWYRQQPGQSLTLIATANQGSEATYESGFVIDKFPISRPNLTFSTLTVSNMSPEDSSIYLCSVWGTGDYGYTFGSGTRLTVV.

This clonotype was recorded many times. V usage is TRBV11-2 and J usage is TRBJ2-5, with TRBD1 identical over 8 bases. Germline loops: CDR1 SGHAT, CDR2 FQNNGV. CDR3 length: 17 amino acids. Trimming removed 2 bases from V and 4 bases from J; junction bases left unmatched: 12. CDR3 region: CASSLRSGTGVGETQYF. The CDR3, as DNA: TGTGCCAGCAGCTTAAGGTCAGGGACAGGTGTAGGAGAGACCCAGTACTTC.

This clonotype came up many times. The chain has TRBV11-2 and TRBJ2-4; 7 bases are shared with TRBD2. Trimming removed 5 bases from V and 5 bases from J; junction bases left unmatched: 9. CDR1 SGHAT and CDR2 FQNNGV come from the germline V gene. The CDR3 is 15 residues long. In nucleotides, the CDR3 is TGTGCCAGCAGCCTAGGGGAGGGGTGGGAAAACATTCAGTACTTC. Translated, it gives CASSLGEGWENIQYF.

On this clonotype itself: This may be a read error, as it is one base from a much larger clone. V and J are TRBV5-1 and TRBJ2-7; tentative D call: TRBD1 (6 bases). In germline, CDR1 is SGHRS, CDR2 YFSETQ. Trimming removed 5 bases at V and 0 bases at J, with 12 bases between. CDR3 length: 14 amino acids. The CDR3 spells CASRDRPSSYEQYF. Written as DNA, the CDR3 is TGCGCCAGCAGGGACAGACCGAGCTCCTACGAGCAGTACTTC.

This clonotype was observed many times. The chain is built from TRBV2 and TRBJ1-4; TRBD1 agrees at 7 bases. The trim removed 3 bases at V and 7 bases at J, leaving 8 bases unmatched. The CDR3 loop spans 15 amino acids. The germline V gene has CDR1 SNHLY and CDR2 FYNNEI. The CDR3 here is CASSEVSGQAEKLFF. In nucleotides, the CDR3 is TGTGCCAGCAGTGAGGTCTCTGGACAGGCTGAAAAACTGTTTTTT.

The sample holds many counts of this clonotype. V and J are TRBV12-3 or TRBV12-4 and TRBJ1-2; the D gene is possibly TRBD1 (5 bases). The length of the CDR3 is 15 residues. V lost 6 bases and J 8 bases, leaving 22 bases between the germline ends. Written as DNA, the CDR3 is TGTGCCAGCAGCTACGGACAAGGACGTTCGAGGGGCTACACCTTC. The encoded protein is CASSYGQGRSRGYTF.

As for this clonotype: At one end the junction does not follow the germline gene, possibly because of a read error. The CDR3 DNA sequence: TGTGCCAGCAGCGGTACGGTCTACAGTGAGCAGTTCTTC. Translation gives CASSGTVYSEQFF. The chain recombines TRBV5-8 with TRBJ2-1, with D hard to call. Looked up from germline, CDR1 is SGHTS and CDR2 is YDEGEE. This CDR3 has 13 residues.

This clonotype was picked up many times. The chain couples TRBV7-3 to TRBJ2-7; 11 bases fit TRBD2. The CDR3 sequence is 16 residues long. V dropped 0 bases and J dropped 2; count of bases not matched to a gene: 3. The V gene's germline CDR1 is SGHTA and CDR2 FQGTGA. In DNA form, the CDR3 reads TGTGCCAGCAGCTTAACGGCTAGCGGGAGGACCTACGAGCAGTACTTC. Translating gives CASSLTASGRTYEQYF.

This clonotype was recorded at least ten times. CDR3 residues: CASSDVGGSAYNEQFF. The CDR3 DNA sequence: TGTGCCAGCAGTGATGTAGGGGGCTCCGCCTACAATGAGCAGTTCTTC. The rearrangement joins TRBV6-1 to TRBJ2-1; 7 positions agree with TRBD1. Germline V gives CDR1 MNHNS, CDR2 SASEGT. V shed 3 bases, J shed 2 bases, and the junction held 7 bases outside the gene matches. CDR3 size: 16 residues.

This clonotype was detected many times. The chain links TRBV10-3 to TRBJ2-2, with D uncertain. Germline loops: CDR1 ENHRY, CDR2 SYGVKD. The CDR3 spans 17 residues. Trimming cost V 7 bases and J 0 bases, with 18 bases left between them. In DNA form, the CDR3 reads TGTGCCATCAATAGTATTGACGGATACGCGAACACCGGGGAGCTGTTTTTT. It codes for CAINSIDGYANTGELFF.

This chain links TRBV7-6 with TRBJ1-1; 8 bases map to TRBD1. The J segment lost 5 bases and the V segment lost 5 bases, leaving 7 bases of the junction unmatched. Germline values: CDR1 SGHVS, CDR2 FNYEAQ. CDR3 length: 14 amino acids. The CDR3 region has the DNA TGTGCCAGCAGCCCGACAGGGGTGGGTACTGAAGCTTTCTTT. This encodes CASSPTGVGTEAFF.